This TCR beta chain originates from a study of CD8+ T cells in alopecia areata listed by TCRdb under 2018. In terms of the full investigation: Treated patients were enrolled in an open-label pilot trial of oral tofacitinib at 5 to 10 mg twice daily for moderate-to-severe alopecia areata. Patients stayed on tofacitinib for 6 to 18 months and then had 6 months of follow-up off drug so that delayed response and recurrence could be assessed. For the treated patients, the SALT score, which quantifies what percentage of scalp surface area is affected, served as the measure of disease severity. To study T cell clonal expansion in alopecia areata, the researchers applied high-throughput TCRbeta sequencing to both the C3H/HeJ mouse model and human patients. In humans, TCRbeta sequencing was performed on scalp tissue and on sorted CD4+ and CD8+ peripheral blood T cells from healthy controls and from patients with patchy or totalis/universalis alopecia areata. Tofacitinib-treated patients had biopsies at baseline and at 4 and 24 weeks of treatment, with a later scalp biopsy in several patients. Clonality in the scalp was compared among normal scalp (n=4), patchy alopecia areata scalp (n=8), and alopecia totalis/universalis scalp (n=8). RNA came from the PAXgene miRNA kit for fixed scalp, the miRNeasy kit for PBMCs, and the RNeasy kit for mouse skin. TCRbeta CDR3 regions were amplified by immunoSEQ multiplex PCR with 35 Vbeta forward and 13 Jbeta reverse primers. The study at large found these results: Unlike mouse skin, which is dominated by gammadelta T cells, normal human skin has resident alphabeta T cells that are also sequenced, and this complicates analysis of the scalp TCR repertoire. Because the treated cohort was small and had just a single nonresponder, larger studies are needed to establish links between baseline CD8+ expansion and response. Many expanded lesional clones persisted in scalp and blood during tofacitinib treatment, which may partly explain relapse after stopping treatment. Tofacitinib significantly decreased scalp clonality and the number of expanded CD8+ clones among the top 100 scalp clones. TCR sequences shared between patients were less clear than in mice, possibly partly because of HLA diversity in the patient population. Compared with normal scalp, lesional scalp had higher clonality and more expanded CD8+ clones, particularly in alopecia totalis/universalis, a pattern that suggests antigenic drive.

Library creation used the immunoSEQ multiplex PCR assay. To provide template for TCR sequencing, every sample had RNA extracted and reverse transcribed into cDNA. First-strand cDNA was synthesized with SuperScript III using a 2:1 mix of oligo-dT and random hexamers. A synthetic immune receptor repertoire was used to measure amplification bias, and any remaining bias was corrected computationally. Per the original workflow: Raw reads were preprocessed for error removal, and CDR3 was defined according to IMGT conventions as running from the conserved cysteine to phenylalanine. Clonality was computed by normalizing Shannon entropy by log2 of the number of productive unique TCRs and subtracting the result from 1. CD4 or CD8 identity of scalp clones was inferred by cross-referencing scalp TCRbeta sequences with sorted blood CD4 and CD8 repertoires. TCRdb's version of the immuneACCESS table is confined to in-frame rearrangements and falls short of the full clone set. An unresolved V gene accounts for under half of the shortfall where checked; the remainder is of unknown origin. V, J and clone size are taken as reported in that table, and D and trimming were inferred from the DNA itself. In this sample the table shows around 300,000 clones, roughly 60% of which occur a single time. Of the sample, around 0.92% falls within the top ten clones.

For CDR1 and CDR2, the germline V gene lists SGHTA and FQGNSA. The CDR3 measures 14 amino acids from cysteine to phenylalanine. CDR3 DNA is the only sequence kept; it has 42 bases, read in frame from the first base. At the junction V is shortened by 3 bases and J by 6 bases, with 12 bases in between. In light of the paper, this sample's treatment or condition label describes: oral pan-JAK inhibitor, 5-10 mg twice daily. Peripheral blood and lesional scalp punch biopsies were obtained from patients with alopecia areata. PBMCs were isolated by density centrifugation and stained for CD3, CD4 and CD8, and CD4+ and CD8+ T cells were sorted on a FACSAria. Note on this clone: Its antigen is unknown. Within one base of it there is no much larger clone, and no base qualities were kept.

The specimen comprised CD4+ T cells sorted from blood, sampled at week 52, from a patient treated with tofacitinib. The sequence was obtained from a human donor with alopecia areata. The chain employs TRBV7-2 and TRBJ1-3, with no reliable assignment of the D segment. The CDR3 loop reads CASSFLSGENTIYF. The nucleotide sequence reads TGTGCCAGCAGCTTTTTGAGTGGGGAAAACACCATATATTTT.